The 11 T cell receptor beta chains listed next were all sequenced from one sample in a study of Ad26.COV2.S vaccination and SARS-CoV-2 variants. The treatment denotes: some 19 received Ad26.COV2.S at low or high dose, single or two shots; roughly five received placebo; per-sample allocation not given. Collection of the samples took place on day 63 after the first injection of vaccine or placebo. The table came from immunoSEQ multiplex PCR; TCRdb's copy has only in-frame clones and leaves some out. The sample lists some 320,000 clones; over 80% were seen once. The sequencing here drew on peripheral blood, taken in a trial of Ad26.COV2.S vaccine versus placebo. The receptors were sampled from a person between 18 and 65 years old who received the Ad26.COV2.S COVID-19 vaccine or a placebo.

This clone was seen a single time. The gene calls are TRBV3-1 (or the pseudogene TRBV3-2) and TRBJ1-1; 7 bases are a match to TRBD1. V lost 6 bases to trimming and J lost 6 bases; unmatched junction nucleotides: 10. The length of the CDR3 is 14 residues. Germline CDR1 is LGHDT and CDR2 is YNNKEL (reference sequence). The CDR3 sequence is CASSRQGSIPEAFF. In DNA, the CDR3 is TGTGCCAGCAGTAGACAGGGTTCAATCCCTGAAGCTTTCTTT.

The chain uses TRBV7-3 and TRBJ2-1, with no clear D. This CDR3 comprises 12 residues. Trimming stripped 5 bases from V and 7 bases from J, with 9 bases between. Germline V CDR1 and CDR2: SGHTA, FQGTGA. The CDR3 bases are TGTGCCAGCAGCCTAGTGGGTAATGAGCAGTTCTTC. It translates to CASSLVGNEQFF.

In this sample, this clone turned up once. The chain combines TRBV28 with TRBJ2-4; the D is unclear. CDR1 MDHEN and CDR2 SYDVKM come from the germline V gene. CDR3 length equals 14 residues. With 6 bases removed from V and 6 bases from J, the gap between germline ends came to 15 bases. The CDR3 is CASRVSLKGNIQYF. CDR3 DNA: TGTGCCAGCAGAGTTAGCCTAAAAGGAAACATTCAGTACTTC.

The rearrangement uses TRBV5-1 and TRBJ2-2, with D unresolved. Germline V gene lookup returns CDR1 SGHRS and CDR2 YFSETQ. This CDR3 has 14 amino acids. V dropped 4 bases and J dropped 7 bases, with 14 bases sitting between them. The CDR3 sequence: CASSLGLLGGELFF. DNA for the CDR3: TGCGCCAGCAGCCTGGGTCTTCTTGGCGGGGAGCTGTTTTTT.

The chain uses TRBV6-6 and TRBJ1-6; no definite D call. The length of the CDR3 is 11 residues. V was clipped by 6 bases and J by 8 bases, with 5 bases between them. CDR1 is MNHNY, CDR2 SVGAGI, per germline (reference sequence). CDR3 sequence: CASRDHSPLHF. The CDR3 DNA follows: TGTGCCAGCAGGGATCATTCACCCCTCCACTTT.

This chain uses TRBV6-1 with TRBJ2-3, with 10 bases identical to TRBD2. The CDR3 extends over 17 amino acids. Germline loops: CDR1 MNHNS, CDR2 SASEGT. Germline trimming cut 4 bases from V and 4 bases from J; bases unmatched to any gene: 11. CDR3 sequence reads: CASSGVMSGGAPDTQYF. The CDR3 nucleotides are TGTGCCAGCAGTGGGGTGATGAGCGGGGGGGCACCAGATACGCAGTATTTT.

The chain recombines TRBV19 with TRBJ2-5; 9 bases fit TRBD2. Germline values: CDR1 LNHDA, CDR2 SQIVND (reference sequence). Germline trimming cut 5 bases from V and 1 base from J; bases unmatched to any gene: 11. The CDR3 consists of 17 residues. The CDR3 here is CASSLGQRRGGQETQYF. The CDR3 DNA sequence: TGTGCCAGTAGTTTGGGGCAACGGCGGGGGGGCCAAGAGACCCAGTACTTC. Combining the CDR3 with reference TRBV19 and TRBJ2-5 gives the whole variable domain DGGITQSPKYLFRKEGQNVTLSCEQNLNHDAMYWYRQDPGQGLRLIYYSQIVNDFQKGDIAEGYSVSREKKESFPLTVTSAQKNPTAFYLCASSLGQRRGGQETQYFGPGTRLLVL.

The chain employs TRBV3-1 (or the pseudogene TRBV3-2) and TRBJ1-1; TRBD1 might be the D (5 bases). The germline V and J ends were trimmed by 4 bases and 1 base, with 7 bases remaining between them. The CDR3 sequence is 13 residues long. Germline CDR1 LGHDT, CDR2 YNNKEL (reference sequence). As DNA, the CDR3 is TGTGCCAGCAGCCCCCAGGGGAACACTGAAGCTTTCTTT. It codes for CASSPQGNTEAFF.

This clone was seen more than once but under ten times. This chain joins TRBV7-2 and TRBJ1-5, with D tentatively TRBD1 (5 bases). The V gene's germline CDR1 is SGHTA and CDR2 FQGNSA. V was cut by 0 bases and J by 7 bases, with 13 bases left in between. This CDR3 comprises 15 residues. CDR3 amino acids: CASSLAWGSHQPQHF. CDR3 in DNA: TGTGCCAGCAGCTTAGCCTGGGGGTCCCACCAGCCCCAGCATTTT.

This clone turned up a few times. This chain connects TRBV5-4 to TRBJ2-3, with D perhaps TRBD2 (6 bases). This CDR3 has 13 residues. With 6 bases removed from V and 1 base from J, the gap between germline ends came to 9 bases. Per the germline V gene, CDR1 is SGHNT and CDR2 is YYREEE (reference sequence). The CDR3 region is CASTGGGTDTQYF. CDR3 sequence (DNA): TGTGCCAGCACGGGCGGGGGCACAGATACGCAGTATTTT.

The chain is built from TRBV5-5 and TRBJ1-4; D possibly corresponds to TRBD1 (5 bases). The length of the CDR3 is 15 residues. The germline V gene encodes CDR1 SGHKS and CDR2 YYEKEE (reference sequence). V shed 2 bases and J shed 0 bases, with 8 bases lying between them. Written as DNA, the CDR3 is TGTGCCAGCAGCTTTGGGGGTGCAACTAATGAAAAACTGTTTTTT. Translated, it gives CASSFGGATNEKLFF.